The 26 T cell receptor beta chains below all came from one sample that was sequenced in a study of T cells after yellow fever vaccination (dated by TCRdb to the late 2010s). Library preparation employed 5' RACE. The data were produced on an Illumina HiSeq 2500. TCRdb's own reprocessing of the public reads used fastp at Q25 and MiXCR and kept productive beta chains. Here each entry gathers all rows of one CDR3 protein and keeps the most common genes and DNA. A total of a few hundred thousand distinct CDR3 sequences appear in this sample, roughly a fifth of them only once. The ten biggest clones cover roughly an eighth of the sample. Sample treatment or condition, as interpreted from the label and publication: live attenuated yellow fever vaccine strain. Sample: PBMCs, taken 15 days after the yellow fever booster vaccination. All receptors come from a man aged 25 to 45 who received the YFV17D yellow fever vaccine.

This clonotype was counted between two and nine times. The V gene is TRBV10-3, the J gene TRBJ1-5; 9 bases map to TRBD1. From germline, CDR1 is ENHRY and CDR2 SYGVKD. CDR3 length: 14 residues. V shed 5 bases, J shed 4 bases, and the junction held 3 bases outside the gene matches. DNA of the CDR3: TGTGCCATCAGTTTCGGACAGGGGAATCAGCCCCAGCATTTT. It translates to CAISFGQGNQPQHF.

This clonotype was detected only a few times. This chain links TRBV11-2 with TRBJ1-1, with TRBD1 identical over 7 bases. The germline CDR1 and CDR2 sequences are SGHAT and FQNNGV. The junction had 11 bases not matched to a gene; V was cut back by 2 bases and J by 11 bases. CDR3 size: 14 residues. The CDR3 loop is CASSLRGQPSRAFF. In DNA form, the CDR3 reads TGTGCCAGCAGCTTAAGGGGACAGCCCAGTAGGGCTTTCTTT.

The chain carries TRBV5-5 and TRBJ2-1; 7 bases match TRBD2. CDR3 length: 16 residues. J gave up 7 bases and V 1 base, and 11 bases lay outside the gene matches. Germline V gene lookup returns CDR1 SGHKS and CDR2 YYEKEE (reference sequence). CDR3 loop: CASSLLAGGGGNEQFF. The CDR3 DNA sequence: TGTGCCAGCAGCTTGTTGGCGGGCGGCGGGGGTAATGAGCAGTTCTTC.

The count of this clonotype is one. This sequence joins TRBV6-1 and TRBJ1-1; 12 bases line up with TRBD1. The CDR3 covers 16 residues. CDR1 MNHNS and CDR2 SASEGT come from the germline V gene. J lost 4 bases, V lost 6 bases, and 9 bases had no gene match. CDR3 coding DNA: TGTGCCAGCAGCCAATATGGGACAGGGGGCCCCACTGAAGCTTTCTTT. Its translation is CASSQYGTGGPTEAFF.

This clonotype has only a few counts. The rearrangement links TRBV27 to TRBJ2-1; 9 bases line up with TRBD2. Germline V gene data show CDR1 as MNHEY and CDR2 as SMNVEV (reference sequence). The CDR3 covers 15 residues. J lost 3 bases, V lost 5 bases, and 5 bases had no gene match. This CDR3 is CASSPEAGGYNEQFF. The CDR3 nucleotides are TGTGCCAGCAGTCCCGAAGCGGGAGGCTACAATGAGCAGTTCTTC.

The rearrangement uses TRBV20-1 and TRBJ2-7; possibly TRBD1 or TRBD2 for D (5 bases each). Germline loops: CDR1 DFQATT, CDR2 SNEGSKA (reference sequence). Trimming took 3 bases from V and 6 from J, leaving 18 bases between them. The CDR3 extends over 14 amino acids. As DNA, the CDR3 is TGCAGTGCTAGTGAACCGGGACCTAGTCCCGAGCAGTACTTC. It is translated as CSASEPGPSPEQYF.

This clonotype was seen more than once but under ten times. The chain carries TRBV6-2 or TRBV6-3 and TRBJ1-1; D might be TRBD1 (5 bases). Germline CDR1 and CDR2: MNHEY and SVGEGT. This CDR3 region has 17 residues. V was clipped by 2 bases and J by 2 bases, with 18 bases between them. The CDR3, as DNA: TGTGCCAGCAGTTACCCACCGGGACCCGGGGTCAACACTGAAGCTTTCTTT. Translation gives CASSYPPGPGVNTEAFF.

The chain has TRBV6-2 or TRBV6-3 and TRBJ2-3; the D is unclear. V was trimmed by 7 bases and J by 6 bases, leaving 11 bases between them. From germline, CDR1 is MNHEY and CDR2 SVGEGT. The CDR3 is 12 amino acids. The CDR3 is CASNTLLDTQYF. The CDR3 region has the DNA TGTGCCAGCAACACCCTACTCGATACGCAGTATTTT.

This clonotype was counted many times. The chain recombines TRBV20-1 with TRBJ2-7; tentatively, D is TRBD2 (6 bases). V was clipped by 7 bases and J by 5 bases, with 18 bases between them. The CDR3 sequence is 13 residues long. Germline lookup yields CDR1 DFQATT and CDR2 SNEGSKA (reference sequence). CDR3 sequence (DNA): TGCAGTGGTTTGGGGGACTGGACCAACGAGCAGTACTTC. This sequence encodes CSGLGDWTNEQYF.

This rearrangement joins TRBV28 to TRBJ1-4, with D possibly TRBD1 on 6 matching bases. The CDR3 has 14 residues. Per germline, CDR1 MDHEN and CDR2 SYDVKM. Trimming removed 6 bases from V and 8 bases from J, with 16 bases in between. The DNA for the CDR3 is TGTGCCAGCAGGTTTCCGGGGGCATACGAAAAACTGTTTTTT. It specifies CASRFPGAYEKLFF.

The V gene is TRBV7-2, the J gene TRBJ1-5; D unclear. The germline V gene encodes CDR1 SGHTA and CDR2 FQGNSA. Trimming shortened V by 2 bases and J by 8 bases, and 10 bases separated the two germline ends. The CDR3 consists of 13 residues. DNA for the CDR3: TGTGCCAGCAGCTTAAGCCTGGGAGAGCCCCAGCATTTT. This gives the protein CASSLSLGEPQHF.

V gene TRBV24-1 combines with J gene TRBJ2-1; possible D gene TRBD2, 5 bases. The length of the CDR3 is 14 residues. The V gene lost 0 bases and the J gene lost 7 bases, with 9 bases spanning the gap. Germline CDR1 reads KGHDR; CDR2 reads SFDVKD. CDR3 protein: CATSDLGLLNEQFF. CDR3 coding DNA: TGTGCCACCAGTGATTTGGGACTTTTGAATGAGCAGTTCTTC.

V and J are TRBV29-1 and TRBJ2-3, with D uncertain. From germline, CDR1 is SQVTM and CDR2 ANQGSEA. The CDR3 contains 12 residues. V lost 5 bases and J lost 1, with 7 bases in between. The CDR3 DNA reads as TGCAGCGTTCCACTCCGCACAGATACGCAGTATTTT. As protein: CSVPLRTDTQYF.

In this sample, this clonotype turned up a few times. This sequence joins TRBV5-1 and TRBJ2-3; 10 nucleotides match TRBD2. The CDR3 is made up of 15 amino acids. V lost 8 bases to trimming and J lost 2 bases; unmatched junction nucleotides: 8. In germline, CDR1 is SGHRS, CDR2 YFSETQ. CDR3 amino acids: CASLLSGRNTDTQYF. CDR3 coding DNA: TGCGCCAGTCTCCTTAGCGGGAGGAACACAGATACGCAGTATTTT.

Comments on this clonotype: This CDR3 fails to terminate in the conserved phenylalanine or tryptophan, so it likely reflects a read error. V is TRBV20-1 and J is TRBJ2-7; perhaps TRBD2 as D (5 bases). The CDR3 spans 16 residues. Looked up from germline, CDR1 is DFQATT and CDR2 is SNEGSKA (reference sequence). V was pared by 0 bases and J by 3 bases, with 18 bases between. The DNA for the CDR3 is TGCAGTGCTAGAGATTCAGCGGCCGGGATGGTCTACGAGCAGTACCTC. This gives the protein CSARDSAAGMVYEQYL.

This clonotype has more than one count but fewer than ten. The V and J genes are TRBV30 and TRBJ1-1; 7 positions agree with TRBD1. J gave up 6 bases and V 3 bases, and 10 bases lay outside the gene matches. CDR3 length: 14 amino acids. CDR1 and CDR2 (germline): GTSNPN, SVGIG (reference sequence). CDR3 nucleotides: TGTGCCTGGAGGAAGACAGGGCTGGGAGCTGAAGCTTTCTTT. It translates to CAWRKTGLGAEAFF.

A few counts support this clonotype. The chain is built from TRBV7-9 and TRBJ2-7; 8 positions match TRBD1. The CDR3 covers 14 residues. Germline V lookup: CDR1 SEHNR, CDR2 FQNEAQ (reference sequence). Trimming cost V 4 bases and J 2 bases; bases outside gene matches: 4. CDR3 region: CASSWTGSAYEQYF. In nucleotides, the CDR3 is TGTGCCAGCAGCTGGACAGGGTCGGCCTACGAGCAGTACTTC. Full variable domain (rest looked up from reference TRBV7-9 and TRBJ2-7): DTGVSQNPRHKITKRGQNVTFRCDPISEHNRLYWYRQTLGQGPEFLTYFQNEAQLEKSRLLSDRFSAERPKGSFSTLEIQRTEQGDSAMYLCASSWTGSAYEQYFGPGTRLTVT.

The CDR3 spells CSLTRGGEQYF. CDR3 nucleotide sequence: TGCAGCTTAACCCGGGGGGGCGAGCAGTACTTC. V and J are TRBV20-1 and TRBJ2-7; 8 nucleotides agree with TRBD2. Per germline, CDR1 DFQATT and CDR2 SNEGSKA (reference sequence). The CDR3 consists of 11 residues.

V gene TRBV20-1 combines with J gene TRBJ2-1; 7 bases match TRBD2. The germline V gene encodes CDR1 DFQATT and CDR2 SNEGSKA (reference sequence). The CDR3 spans 15 residues. V dropped 5 bases and J dropped 2; count of bases not matched to a gene: 9. The CDR3 reads CSAYKGSGAYNEQFF. The DNA for the CDR3 is TGCAGTGCTTATAAAGGGAGCGGGGCCTACAATGAGCAGTTCTTC.

This clonotype was seen at least ten times. V and J are TRBV7-2 and TRBJ2-6; D ambiguous. CDR1 is SGHTA and CDR2 is FQGNSA in the germline V gene. Trimming shortened V by 8 bases and J by 0 bases, and 8 bases separated the two germline ends. This CDR3 comprises 14 residues. The CDR3 DNA reads TGTGCCAGCGCCCTTGACTCTGGGGCCAACGTCCTGACTTTC. This encodes CASALDSGANVLTF.

The genes are TRBV7-2 and TRBJ2-1, with D perhaps matching TRBD2 (5 bases). V lost 1 base, J lost 10 bases, and 14 bases lay in between. Germline assignment: CDR1 SGHTA and CDR2 FQGNSA. There are 14 residues in the CDR3. Here the CDR3 reads CASSLVSASPEQFF. CDR3 DNA: TGTGCCAGCAGCTTAGTTTCGGCTAGCCCGGAGCAGTTCTTC.

This clonotype was detected only a few times. The rearrangement joins TRBV12-3 or TRBV12-4 to TRBJ2-7; 7 nucleotides match TRBD2. V lost 4 bases and J lost 6; bases outside the gene matches: 9. The length of the CDR3 is 14 residues. The CDR3, as DNA: TGTGCCAGCAGTTACGTAGCCCGCGGGGGCGAGCAGTACTTC. As protein: CASSYVARGGEQYF.

This clonotype was counted a few times. V and J are TRBV10-3 and TRBJ2-1; a possible D gene is TRBD1 (7 bases). This CDR3 has 15 amino acids. V was clipped by 3 bases and J by 8 bases, with 17 bases between them. Germline V CDR1 and CDR2: ENHRY, SYGVKD. This CDR3 is CAISDDRARRDEQFF. The CDR3 DNA is TGTGCCATCAGTGATGACAGGGCTAGGAGGGATGAGCAGTTCTTC.

The chain is built from TRBV20-1 and TRBJ2-3; no clear D. Looked up from germline, CDR1 is DFQATT and CDR2 is SNEGSKA (reference sequence). The CDR3 contains 14 residues. V was cut by 8 bases and J by 6 bases, with 21 bases left in between. The DNA of the CDR3 is TGCAGTTCAGACTTTGGGCTCCCCGCGGATACGCAGTATTTT. This encodes CSSDFGLPADTQYF.

This clonotype was picked up a small number of times. V is TRBV10-2 and J is TRBJ2-1, with 12 bases aligning to TRBD2. CDR1 is WSHSY, CDR2 SAAADI, per germline. Trimming removed 6 bases from V and 8 bases from J; junction bases left unmatched: 5. There are 14 residues in the CDR3. CDR3: CASRGTSGSDEQFF. CDR3 sequence (DNA): TGCGCCAGCAGGGGGACTAGCGGGTCTGATGAGCAGTTCTTC.

This clonotype was seen a handful of times. The V gene is TRBV10-3, the J gene TRBJ1-1; the D gene is possibly TRBD1 (5 bases). The germline V and J ends were trimmed by 6 bases and 1 base, with 12 bases remaining between them. Germline CDR1 ENHRY, CDR2 SYGVKD. The CDR3 totals 14 residues. The CDR3 region is CAISREGANTEAFF. The CDR3 nucleotides are TGTGCCATCAGCCGGGAAGGGGCGAACACTGAAGCTTTCTTT.